The entry that follows covers one T cell receptor (beta chain) sequence. The antigen remains undetermined. CDR1 is LNHDA and CDR2 is SQIVND in the germline V gene (reference sequence). CDR3 length: 14 amino acids. Deletions cut 3 bases from V and 6 bases from J, with 14 bases between. Data came from immunoSEQ multiplex PCR; TCRdb stores just in-frame clones and leaves some out. This sample yields approximately 120,000 clones, of which approximately 88% are seen a single time; 1.5% to 1.8% belongs to the top ten. The entry originates in a study of T cell responses to AZD1222 COVID-19 vaccine. Whole-study results and caveats: Repertoire sampling was restricted to post-peak T cell response timepoints. Elevations in Spike-specific TCR breadth and depth followed administration of two AZD1222 doses. The donors showed a predominance of white British ancestry and of females, with possible underestimation of clonal diversity. Among AZD1222 vaccinees, only 5 to 7 were seropositive at baseline.

This sample comprised peripheral blood, obtained on day 0 of AZD1222 vaccination. This sequence joins TRBV19 and TRBJ1-1, with TRBD1 as a possible D gene (6 bases). This receptor was taken from an adult in good health. CDR3 sequence reads: CASSISGGAAEAFF. The CDR3 DNA is TGTGCCAGTAGTATTTCGGGGGGCGCGGCTGAAGCTTTCTTT.